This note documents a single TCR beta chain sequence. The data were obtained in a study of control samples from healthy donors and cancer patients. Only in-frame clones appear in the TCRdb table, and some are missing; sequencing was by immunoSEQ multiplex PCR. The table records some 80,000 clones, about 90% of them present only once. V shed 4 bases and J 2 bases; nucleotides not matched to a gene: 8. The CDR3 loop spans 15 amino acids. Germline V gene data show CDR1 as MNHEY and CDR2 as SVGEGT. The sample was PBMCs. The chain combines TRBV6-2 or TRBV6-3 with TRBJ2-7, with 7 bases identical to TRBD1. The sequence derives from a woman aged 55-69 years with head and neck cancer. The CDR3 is CASSSWTGMTYEQYF. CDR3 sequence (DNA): TGTGCCAGCAGTTCTTGGACAGGAATGACCTACGAGCAGTACTTC.